The 15 T cell receptor beta chains presented below share a single source sample, sequenced in a study of response to subunit inactivated influenza vaccine. TCRdb re-called the RT-PCR reads through MiXCR, storing one row per CDR3 protein. The sample consists of about 700,000 distinct CDR3 sequences, around 14% of them appearing once. The specimen was PBMCs from blood, collected about 14 days before vaccination. The source is a man aged 50 to 59 who received an inactivated influenza vaccine.

This clonotype appeared a few times. The gene calls are TRBV9 and TRBJ1-1; the D gene is possibly TRBD1 (5 bases). V was cut by 2 bases and J by 5 bases, with 19 bases left in between. Per germline, CDR1 SGDLS and CDR2 YYNGEE. The CDR3 has 16 amino acids. The CDR3 bases are TGTGCCAGCAGCGTGAGGGATCGAGGCAGGGATACTGAAGCTTTCTTT. This sequence encodes CASSVRDRGRDTEAFF.

There are many counts of this clonotype. This chain joins TRBV12-3 or TRBV12-4 and TRBJ2-3; no clear D gene. Trimming pared 6 bases from V and 10 bases from J, leaving 8 bases between. The CDR3 sequence is 10 residues long. CDR3 amino acids: CASSSRAQYF. In DNA form, the CDR3 reads TGTGCCAGCAGCTCTCGGGCGCAGTATTTT.

This clonotype was observed a handful of times. The rearrangement links TRBV4-3 to TRBJ2-7; D unresolved. Germline CDR1 and CDR2: LGHNA and YSLEER. This CDR3 is built from 15 residues. V gave up 1 base and J gave up 0 bases, with 10 bases separating them. Here the CDR3 reads CASSQVLASSYEQYF. The DNA for the CDR3 is TGCGCCAGCAGCCAAGTTTTGGCGAGCTCCTACGAGCAGTACTTC.

At least ten counts were recorded for this clonotype. The genes are TRBV27 and TRBJ2-2; 12 bases are shared with TRBD2. V dropped 10 bases and J dropped 5; count of bases not matched to a gene: 8. The CDR3 runs to 15 residues. In germline, CDR1 is MNHEY, CDR2 SMNVEV (reference sequence). The chain's CDR3 is CATSLAGGMTGELFF. In DNA, the CDR3 is TGTGCCACTTCACTAGCGGGGGGTATGACCGGGGAGCTGTTTTTT.

The CDR3 DNA reads as TGCGCCAGCAGCCCCACCTTAATGAGCGGGGGGGGCAATGAGCAGTTCTTC. This codes for CASSPTLMSGGGNEQFF. The V call is TRBV5-1, the J call TRBJ2-1; TRBD2 matches at 10 bases. The CDR3 is 17 residues long. CDR1 is SGHRS and CDR2 is YFSETQ in the germline V gene. V was clipped by 4 bases and J by 6 bases; unmatched bases: 13.

To note about this clonotype: An end of the junction does not agree with germline; a read error may underlie this. The chain has TRBV14 and TRBJ2-1, with 14 bases fitting TRBD2. Germline CDR1 SGHDN, CDR2 FVKESK. CDR3 length: 16 amino acids. DNA for the CDR3: TGTGCCAGCAGCCGAGGGACTAGCGGGAGCTACAATGAGCAGATCTTC. As protein: CASSRGTSGSYNEQIF.

This clonotype was counted only a few times. The rearrangement uses TRBV29-1 and TRBJ1-5; 9 bases agree with TRBD1. The junction had 13 bases not matched to a gene; V was cut back by 8 bases and J by 8 bases. The CDR3 sequence is 14 residues long. From germline, CDR1 is SQVTM and CDR2 ANQGSEA. The CDR3 sequence is CSPWERQGVKPQHF. In DNA form, the CDR3 reads TGCAGCCCTTGGGAGAGACAGGGGGTTAAGCCCCAGCATTTT. The full variable domain, its missing parts supplied by reference TRBV29-1 and TRBJ1-5, is SAVISQKPSRDICQRGTSLTIQCQVDSQVTMMFWYRQQPGQSLTLIATANQGSEATYESGFVIDKFPISRPNLTFSTLTVSNMSPEDSSIYLCSPWERQGVKPQHFGDGTRLSIL.

Only a few counts were recorded for this clonotype. The rearrangement uses TRBV6-2 or TRBV6-3 and TRBJ1-2; maybe TRBD1 (6 bases). The V gene lost 0 bases and the J gene lost 6 bases, with 11 bases spanning the gap. Germline loops: CDR1 MNHEY, CDR2 SVGEGT. CDR3 length: 14 amino acids. The CDR3 loop reads CASSYSDRSNGYTF. The CDR3, as DNA: TGTGCCAGCAGTTACTCGGACAGAAGTAATGGCTACACCTTC.

The rearrangement joins TRBV20-1 to TRBJ2-3, with TRBD2 identical over 10 bases. The V and J ends lost 6 bases and 3 bases, in that order; junction bases with no gene match: 12. The CDR3 contains 16 residues. Germline assignment: CDR1 DFQATT and CDR2 SNEGSKA (reference sequence). The CDR3 nucleotides are TGCAGTGCACAGCTCCTACTAGCGGGGTTGACAGATACGCAGTATTTT. It specifies CSAQLLLAGLTDTQYF.

This chain uses TRBV27 with TRBJ1-6; no definite D call. Trimming took off 2 bases at V and 4 bases at J, with 9 bases between the two ends. CDR3 length: 15 residues. Germline assignment: CDR1 MNHEY and CDR2 SMNVEV (reference sequence). The CDR3 DNA is TGTGCCAGCAGTTTACGTCCGGGATATAATTCACCCCTCCACTTT. It translates to CASSLRPGYNSPLHF.

V and J are TRBV20-1 and TRBJ2-5; 13 bases are a match to TRBD2. V gave up 3 bases and J gave up 5 bases; unmatched junction bases: 6. The CDR3 spans 15 residues. Germline loops: CDR1 DFQATT, CDR2 SNEGSKA (reference sequence). The CDR3, as DNA: TGCAGTGCTAGTACTAGCGGGAGGGCCGACGAGACCCAGTACTTC. Translated: CSASTSGRADETQYF.

This clonotype was counted only a few times. The chain combines TRBV5-1 with TRBJ2-7, with 7 bases lining up with TRBD2. V was pared by 3 bases and J by 2 bases, with 8 bases of the junction left unmatched. The CDR3 covers 15 residues. Germline values: CDR1 SGHRS, CDR2 YFSETQ. The CDR3 region has the DNA TGCGCCAGCAGCTATGGACTAGTGGTTGCCTACGAGCAGTACTTC. It codes for CASSYGLVVAYEQYF.

At least ten counts were recorded for this clonotype. CDR3 sequence reads: CASSLRGGGYTF. In DNA form, the CDR3 reads TGTGCCAGCAGTTTAAGGGGAGGTGGCTACACCTTC. The rearrangement links TRBV12-3 or TRBV12-4 to TRBJ1-2; perhaps TRBD1 as D (5 bases). The CDR3 is 12 amino acids. V lost 2 bases and J lost 7, with 8 bases in between.

This chain joins TRBV6-5 and TRBJ1-1, with a weak D call TRBD1 (5 bases). CDR1 is MNHEY, CDR2 SVGAGI, per germline. The ends were cut back, 2 bases at V and 4 bases at J, with 17 bases in the middle. This CDR3 region has 16 residues. DNA of the CDR3: TGTGCCAGCAGTTACCAATACCAGGGACGGAGCACTGAAGCTTTCTTT. Translated: CASSYQYQGRSTEAFF.

The gene calls are TRBV5-1 and TRBJ2-7, with 14 bases matching TRBD2. V gave up 3 bases and J gave up 3 bases; unmatched junction bases: 2. Germline CDR1 SGHRS, CDR2 YFSETQ. The CDR3 spans 15 residues. The CDR3 here is CASSSGTSGGYEQYF. In nucleotides, the CDR3 is TGCGCCAGCAGCTCCGGGACTAGCGGGGGCTACGAGCAGTACTTC.